These 24 T cell receptor beta chains were all obtained from the same sample, sequenced in a study of graft-versus-host responses after intestinal transplantation. These receptors lack a known antigen. The table came from immunoSEQ multiplex PCR; TCRdb's copy has only in-frame clones and leaves some out. The table lists approximately 90,000 clones, under 95% of them singletons. The sample consisted of unstimulated CD8+ T cells sorted from spleen or lymph node cells, taken before intestinal transplant. All receptors come from a human donor who received an intestinal transplant.

This clone was detected once. The chain links TRBV29-1 to TRBJ2-3; 10 nucleotides agree with TRBD1. V lost 4 bases to trimming and J lost 1 base; unmatched junction nucleotides: 5. CDR3 length equals 15 residues. CDR1 is SQVTM, CDR2 ANQGSEA, per germline. The CDR3 reads CSVGETGGGTDTQYF. The CDR3 DNA follows: TGCAGCGTTGGCGAGACAGGGGGCGGCACAGATACGCAGTATTTT.

This chain links TRBV15 with TRBJ2-7, with 7 bases identical to TRBD1. The CDR3 has 16 residues. Per the germline V gene, CDR1 is LNHNV and CDR2 is YYDKDF (reference sequence). With V trimmed by 0 bases and J by 2 bases, 7 bases remained unmatched. Here the CDR3 DNA reads TGTGCCACCAGCAGAGATCTATCGGACAGGACCTACGAGCAGTACTTC. It is translated as CATSRDLSDRTYEQYF.

The chain uses TRBV30 and TRBJ1-6; TRBD1 matches at 10 bases. There are 14 residues in the CDR3. V shed 4 bases and J 7 bases; nucleotides not matched to a gene: 4. Germline CDR1 reads GTSNPN; CDR2 reads SVGIG (reference sequence). The CDR3 loop reads CAWNQGQGNSPLHF. Written as DNA, the CDR3 is TGTGCCTGGAACCAGGGACAGGGGAATTCACCCCTCCACTTT.

This chain connects TRBV19 to TRBJ2-7, with 7 positions matching TRBD1. V gave up 5 bases and J gave up 2 bases; unmatched junction bases: 6. Germline V gene data show CDR1 as LNHDA and CDR2 as SQIVND (reference sequence). The CDR3 has 14 residues. DNA for the CDR3: TGTGCCAGTAGTCCGGGACAGTTTACCTACGAGCAGTACTTC. It codes for CASSPGQFTYEQYF. The entire variable domain, with the rest obtained from reference TRBV19 and TRBJ2-7, is as follows: DGGITQSPKYLFRKEGQNVTLSCEQNLNHDAMYWYRQDPGQGLRLIYYSQIVNDFQKGDIAEGYSVSREKKESFPLTVTSAQKNPTAFYLCASSPGQFTYEQYFGPGTRLTVT.

Worth noting for this clone: Within the sample, other DNA sequences also encode this same CDR3. DNA of the CDR3: TGCGCCAGCAGCTTGGGGGCCGGGGACGAGCAGTACTTC. Translation gives CASSLGAGDEQYF. This chain joins TRBV5-1 and TRBJ2-7, with D possibly TRBD2 on 5 matching bases. CDR3 length: 13 residues. V lost 0 bases and J 5 bases, leaving 9 bases between the germline ends. Germline lookup yields CDR1 SGHRS and CDR2 YFSETQ.

This chain links TRBV15 with TRBJ1-2, with TRBD1 matching over 10 bases. Unmatched junction bases numbered 8, after V lost 0 bases and J lost 7 bases. Germline V gives CDR1 LNHNV, CDR2 YYDKDF (reference sequence). The CDR3 runs 16 residues. CDR3 in DNA: TGTGCCACCAGCAGAGATCAGGGACAGGGGTTGCGTGGCTACACCTTC. This encodes CATSRDQGQGLRGYTF.

This clone was detected once. The J gene is TRBJ2-7, the V gene TRBV6-6; TRBD1 might be the D (6 bases). V lost 4 bases and J lost 6, with 13 bases in between. Germline CDR1 is MNHNY and CDR2 is SVGAGI (reference sequence). CDR3 length equals 13 residues. This CDR3 reads CASSFGQLGEQYF. The DNA for the CDR3 is TGTGCCAGCAGTTTCGGACAGCTTGGCGAGCAGTACTTC.

CDR3 region: CASSLKLAGGPDTQYF. The CDR3 region has the DNA TGTGCCAGCAGTTTAAAACTAGCGGGGGGGCCTGATACGCAGTATTTT. The chain couples TRBV27 to TRBJ2-3; 13 bases fit TRBD2. The V and J ends lost 2 bases and 6 bases, in that order; junction bases with no gene match: 5. CDR1 is MNHEY and CDR2 is SMNVEV in the germline V gene (reference sequence). The CDR3 contains 16 residues.

The chain joins TRBV7-9 to TRBJ2-7; 12 nucleotides match TRBD1. This CDR3 spans 17 amino acids. Germline lookup yields CDR1 SEHNR and CDR2 FQNEAQ (reference sequence). V shed 5 bases and J 2 bases; nucleotides not matched to a gene: 10. The CDR3 DNA reads as TGTGCCAGCAGCCCCGGGACAGGGGGCCCGGGAGCCTACGAGCAGTACTTC. Its translation is CASSPGTGGPGAYEQYF.

In this sample, this clone turned up once. J is TRBJ2-5 and V is TRBV7-9; maybe TRBD2 (7 bases). Germline V gives CDR1 SEHNR, CDR2 FQNEAQ (reference sequence). Trimming pared 5 bases from V and 5 bases from J, leaving 15 bases between. The CDR3 loop spans 14 amino acids. Here the CDR3 DNA reads TGTGCCAGCAGCAAGGGGGGGCCGGAGGAGACCCAGTACTTC. Protein product: CASSKGGPEETQYF.

The sample holds a few counts of this clone. V is TRBV6-5 and J is TRBJ1-4; no reliable D call. The V and J ends lost 6 bases and 0 bases respectively, with 11 bases between them. The CDR3 is 15 residues long. Germline CDR1 reads MNHEY; CDR2 reads SVGAGI. The CDR3 DNA is TGTGCCAGCAGAACTGGCGGGGCAACTAATGAAAAACTGTTTTTT. Encoded protein: CASRTGGATNEKLFF.

The chain couples TRBV30 to TRBJ2-1; no clear D. The ends were cut back, 0 bases at V and 6 bases at J, with 9 bases in the middle. Germline V CDR1 and CDR2: GTSNPN, SVGIG (reference sequence). The CDR3 runs to 13 residues. This CDR3 is CAWSVRGPNEQFF. The DNA of the CDR3 is TGTGCCTGGAGTGTACGTGGGCCCAATGAGCAGTTCTTC.

The chain combines TRBV10-3 with TRBJ2-3; TRBD1 agrees at 9 bases. There are 17 residues in the CDR3. V was pared by 6 bases and J by 0 bases, with 10 bases of the junction left unmatched. Per the germline V gene, CDR1 is ENHRY and CDR2 is SYGVKD. The CDR3 coding sequence is TGTGCCATCAGCGCTGTCGGACAGGGGACTAGCACAGATACGCAGTATTTT. It yields the protein CAISAVGQGTSTDTQYF.

This chain joins TRBV2 and TRBJ2-2; D call uncertain. There are 16 residues in the CDR3. Trimming pared 2 bases from V and 3 bases from J, leaving 13 bases between. Germline CDR1 is SNHLY and CDR2 is FYNNEI. In DNA form, the CDR3 reads TGTGCCAGCAGTGAATGGGCAGTCGGCTACACCGGGGAGCTGTTTTTT. Protein product: CASSEWAVGYTGELFF.

This clone was recorded a few times. This chain links TRBV7-9 with TRBJ2-7; D possibly corresponds to TRBD2 (5 bases). Germline CDR1 SEHNR, CDR2 FQNEAQ (reference sequence). This CDR3 is 13 amino acids long. The V end was cut by 2 bases, the J end by 1 base, with 6 bases between. The CDR3 protein is CASSLRTSYEQYF. The CDR3, as DNA: TGTGCCAGCAGCTTACGGACTTCCTACGAGCAGTACTTC.

This chain connects TRBV7-2 to TRBJ1-1; tentatively, D is TRBD1 (5 bases). With 4 bases removed from V and 5 bases from J, the gap between germline ends came to 17 bases. Germline-derived CDR1 and CDR2 are SGHTA and FQGNSA. The CDR3 extends over 15 amino acids. CDR3 sequence (DNA): TGTGCCAGCAGCTCCCTGGCAGGGAGGTATACTGAAGCTTTCTTT. Translated: CASSSLAGRYTEAFF.

The chain carries TRBV4-1 and TRBJ2-2, with 8 bases matching TRBD2. The V and J ends lost 2 bases and 5 bases, in that order; junction bases with no gene match: 16. Germline V gene lookup returns CDR1 MGHRA and CDR2 YSYEKL. This CDR3 is 19 amino acids long. The CDR3 nucleotides read TGCGCCAGCAGCCAAATGGCAGCCGGGGGGGGGCCAGGGACCGGGGAGCTGTTTTTT. Encoded protein: CASSQMAAGGGPGTGELFF.

CDR3 nucleotides: TGTGCCAGCAGTTTAACAGGGGGCTCTGAGCAGTTCTTC. As protein: CASSLTGGSEQFF. The chain recombines TRBV27 with TRBJ2-1, with TRBD1 matching 9 bases. The ends lost 2 bases at V and 9 bases at J; junction bases unmatched: 2. Germline loops: CDR1 MNHEY, CDR2 SMNVEV (reference sequence). This CDR3 is built from 13 residues.

The chain has TRBV4-1 and TRBJ1-1; TRBD1 matches 7 bases. This CDR3 region has 15 residues. Germline assignment: CDR1 MGHRA and CDR2 YSYEKL. The V segment lost 4 bases and the J segment 5 bases; nucleotides outside the gene matches: 10. The CDR3 region is CASSPTTGSETEAFF. As DNA, the CDR3 is TGCGCCAGCAGCCCCACGACAGGGTCGGAGACTGAAGCTTTCTTT.

This CDR3 is CASSEYRTGAKNIQYF. In DNA form, the CDR3 reads TGTGCCAGCAGTGAGTATAGGACAGGGGCCAAAAACATTCAGTACTTC. The chain combines TRBV2 with TRBJ2-4, with 8 bases fitting TRBD1. Germline V gives CDR1 SNHLY, CDR2 FYNNEI. With 3 bases clipped from V and 1 base from J, the junction kept 5 bases outside the gene matches. This CDR3 comprises 16 residues.

The V call is TRBV28, the J call TRBJ1-5; 10 nucleotides match TRBD1. The length of the CDR3 is 16 residues. J was trimmed by 9 bases and V by 7 bases; bases with no gene match: 15. Germline V gene lookup returns CDR1 MDHEN and CDR2 SYDVKM. The DNA for the CDR3 is TGTGCCAGCACAGTTTGGGGACAGGGGACGGGTGGGCCCCAGCATTTT. Translated: CASTVWGQGTGGPQHF. Full variable domain (outside the CDR3, taken from reference TRBV28 and TRBJ1-5): DVKVTQSSRYLVKRTGEKVFLECVQDMDHENMFWYRQDPGLGLRLIYFSYDVKMKEKGDIPEGYSVSREKKERFSLILESASTNQTSMYLCASTVWGQGTGGPQHFGDGTRLSIL.

The gene calls are TRBV4-3 and TRBJ2-5; TRBD2 matches 8 bases. The CDR3 runs 15 residues. J was trimmed by 2 bases and V by 2 bases; bases with no gene match: 4. Germline CDR1 LGHNA, CDR2 YSLEER. CDR3 DNA: TGCGCCAGCAGCCAATTACTAGCGGATCAAGAGACCCAGTACTTC. Its protein is CASSQLLADQETQYF.

CDR3: CASSFWTKQETQYF. As DNA, the CDR3 is TGTGCCAGCAGCTTTTGGACAAAGCAAGAGACCCAGTACTTC. This chain links TRBV11-2 with TRBJ2-5; D is possibly TRBD1 (5 bases). The CDR3 contains 14 residues. Between the trimmed V and J ends, which lost 3 bases and 2 bases, there was a span of 10 bases. The germline gives CDR1 SGHAT, CDR2 FQNNGV.

The chain employs TRBV29-1 and TRBJ2-5, with D tentatively TRBD2 (5 bases). In germline, CDR1 is SQVTM, CDR2 ANQGSEA. This CDR3 region has 15 residues. Trimming shortened V by 4 bases and J by 3 bases, and 18 bases separated the two germline ends. Written as DNA, the CDR3 is TGCAGCGTTGTCTTTCCGGGATTCTATAAAGAGACCCAGTACTTC. Translating it yields CSVVFPGFYKETQYF.